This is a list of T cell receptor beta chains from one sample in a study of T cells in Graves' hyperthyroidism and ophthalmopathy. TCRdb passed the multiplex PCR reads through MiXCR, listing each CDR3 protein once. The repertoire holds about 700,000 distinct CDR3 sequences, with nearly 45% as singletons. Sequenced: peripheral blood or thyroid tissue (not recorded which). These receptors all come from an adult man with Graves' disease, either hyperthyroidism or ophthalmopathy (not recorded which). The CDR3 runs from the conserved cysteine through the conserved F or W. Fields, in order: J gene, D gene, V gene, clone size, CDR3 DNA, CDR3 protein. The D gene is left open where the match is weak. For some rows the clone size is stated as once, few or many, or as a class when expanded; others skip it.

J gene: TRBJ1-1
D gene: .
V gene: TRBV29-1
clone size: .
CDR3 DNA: TGCAGCGTTGACGAGACAGGGAACACTGAAGCTTTCTTT
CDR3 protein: CSVDETGNTEAFF

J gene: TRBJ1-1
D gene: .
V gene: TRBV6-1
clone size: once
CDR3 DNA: TGTGCCAGCAGCCGGCCGGGGCAGGGAGTTGCGGCTTTCTTT
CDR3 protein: CASSRPGQGVAAFF

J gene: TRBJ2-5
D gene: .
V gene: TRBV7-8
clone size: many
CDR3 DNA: TGTGCCAGCAGCTTAGAACGGGGGTACGAGACCCAGTACTTC
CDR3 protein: CASSLERGYETQYF

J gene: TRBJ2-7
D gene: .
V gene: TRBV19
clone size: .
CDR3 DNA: TGTGTCAGTAGTATAACGTCCAGTGATGCCTACGAGCAGTACTTC
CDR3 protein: CVSSITSSDAYEQYF

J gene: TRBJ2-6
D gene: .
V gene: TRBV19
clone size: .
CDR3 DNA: TGTGCCAGTAGAATCACAGGAGGTGGGGCCAACGTCCTGACTTTC
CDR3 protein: CASRITGGGANVLTF

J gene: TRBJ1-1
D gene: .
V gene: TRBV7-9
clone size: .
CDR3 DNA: TGTGCCAGCAGCTTCGAGGCAGAAGCTCTCTTT
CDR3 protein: CASSFEAEALF

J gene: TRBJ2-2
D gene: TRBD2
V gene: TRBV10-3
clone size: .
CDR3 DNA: TGTGCCATCAGTGCGGGACTAGCGGGAGTTGGGGAGCTGTTTTTT
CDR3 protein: CAISAGLAGVGELFF

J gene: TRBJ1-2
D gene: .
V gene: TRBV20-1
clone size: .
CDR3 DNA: TGCAGTGCTAGAGATCCGAGACACGACCCGATGTTCAACTATGGCTACACCTTC
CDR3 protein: CSARDPRHDPMFNYGYTF

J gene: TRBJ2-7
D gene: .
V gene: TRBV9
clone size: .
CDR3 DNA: TGTGCCAGCAGCGTTGACGTCCGAGGGAGTGCGTCCAACGAGCAGTACTTC
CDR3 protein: CASSVDVRGSASNEQYF

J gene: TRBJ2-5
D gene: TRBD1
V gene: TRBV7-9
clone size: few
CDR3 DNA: TGTGCCAGCAGCTTCGGGGACAGGGGAATGGGAGAGACCCAGTACTTC
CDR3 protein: CASSFGDRGMGETQYF

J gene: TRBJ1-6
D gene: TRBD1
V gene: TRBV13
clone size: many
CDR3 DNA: TGTGCCAGCAGCTTACGGGACAGGGGCTCCTATAATTCACCCCTCCACTTT
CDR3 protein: CASSLRDRGSYNSPLHF

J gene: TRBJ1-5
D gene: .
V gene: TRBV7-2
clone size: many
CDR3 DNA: TGTGCCAGCAGCCAGACCTTTGCCAGCAATCAGCCCCAGCATTTT
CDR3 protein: CASSQTFASNQPQHF

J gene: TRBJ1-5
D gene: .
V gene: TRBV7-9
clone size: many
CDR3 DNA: TGTGCCTTGGGGCAGGGTGAGCAGCCCCAGCATTTT
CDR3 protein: CALGQGEQPQHF

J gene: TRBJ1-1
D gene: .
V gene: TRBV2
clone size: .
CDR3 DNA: TGTGCCAGCAGCGCCTTCACTGAAGCTTTCTTT
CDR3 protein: CASSAFTEAFF

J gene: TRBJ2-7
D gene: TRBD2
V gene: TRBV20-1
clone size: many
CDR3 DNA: TGCAGTGCTAGAGTTGGGACTAGCTTGTCATACGAGCAGTACTTC
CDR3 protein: CSARVGTSLSYEQYF

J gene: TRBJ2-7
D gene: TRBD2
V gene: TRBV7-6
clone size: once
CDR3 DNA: TGTGCCAGCAGTACCCTGGGACTAGCGGGAGAAAACCACGAGCAGTACTTC
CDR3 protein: CASSTLGLAGENHEQYF

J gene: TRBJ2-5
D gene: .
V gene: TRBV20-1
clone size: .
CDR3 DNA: TGCAGTGCTACCGGACAGTCACGAGAGACCCAGTACTTC
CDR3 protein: CSATGQSRETQYF

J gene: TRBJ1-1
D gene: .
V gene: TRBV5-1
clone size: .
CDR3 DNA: TGCGCCAGCAGCTTGGCTGGGCTTAGCACTGAAGCTTTCTTT
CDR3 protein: CASSLAGLSTEAFF

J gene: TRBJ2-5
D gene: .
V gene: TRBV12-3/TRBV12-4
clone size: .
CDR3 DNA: TGTGCCAGCAGTTTCGTGGGGCAGACCCAGTACTTC
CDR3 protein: CASSFVGQTQYF

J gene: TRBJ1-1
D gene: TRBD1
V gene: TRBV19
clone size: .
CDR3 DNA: TGTGCCAGTATGGGACAGGGGGCAGGGCCAGCTTTCTTT
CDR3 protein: CASMGQGAGPAFF

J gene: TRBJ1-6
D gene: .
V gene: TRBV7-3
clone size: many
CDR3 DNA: TGTGCCAGCAGCTTAACACCAGGGGCTAATAATTCACCCCTCCACTTT
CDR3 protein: CASSLTPGANNSPLHF

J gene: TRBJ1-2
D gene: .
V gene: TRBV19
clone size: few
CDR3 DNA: TGTGCCAGTAGTATACAAAGGGAGCCGGGAGGCTACACCTTC
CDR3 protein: CASSIQREPGGYTF

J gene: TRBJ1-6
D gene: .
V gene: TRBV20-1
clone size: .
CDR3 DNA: TGCAGTGCTAGCCGCCGGGAAAATAATTCACCCCTCCACTTT
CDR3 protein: CSASRRENNSPLHF

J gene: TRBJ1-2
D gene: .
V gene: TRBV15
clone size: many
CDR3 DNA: TGTGCCACCAGCAGAGCGGGGGTCTATGGCTACACCTTC
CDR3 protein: CATSRAGVYGYTF

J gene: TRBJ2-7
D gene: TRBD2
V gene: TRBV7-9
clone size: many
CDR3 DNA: TGTGCCAGCAGCTCTCGGACTAGCGGCTCCTACGAGCAGTACTTC
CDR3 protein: CASSSRTSGSYEQYF

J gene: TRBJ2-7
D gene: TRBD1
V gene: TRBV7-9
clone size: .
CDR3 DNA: TGTGCCAGCAGCTTTTCAGACAGGGGTGGCTACGAGCAGTACTTC
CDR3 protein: CASSFSDRGGYEQYF

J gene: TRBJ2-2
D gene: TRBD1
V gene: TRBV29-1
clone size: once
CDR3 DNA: TGCAGCGTCACGGGGGGCCGGGACAGGGACACCGGGGAGCTGTTTTTT
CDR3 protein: CSVTGGRDRDTGELFF

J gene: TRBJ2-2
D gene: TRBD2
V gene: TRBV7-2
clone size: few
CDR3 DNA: TGTGCCAGCAGCTCGACGAGGACTAGCGGGAGTTTCGGGGAGCTGTTTTTT
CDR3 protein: CASSSTRTSGSFGELFF

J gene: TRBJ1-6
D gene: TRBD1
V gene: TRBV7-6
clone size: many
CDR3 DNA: TGTGCCAGCAGCGCAGACAGGGACGGGAATTCACCCCTCCACTTT
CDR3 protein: CASSADRDGNSPLHF

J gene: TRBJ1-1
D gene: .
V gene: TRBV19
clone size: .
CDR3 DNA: TGTGCCAGTAGGATGAGGGTGGAAGGGGGCACTGAAGCTTTCTTT
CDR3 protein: CASRMRVEGGTEAFF

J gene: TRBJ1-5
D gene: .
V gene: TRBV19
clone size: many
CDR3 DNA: TGTGCCAGTAGAATGATAGGTCAGCCCCAGCATTTT
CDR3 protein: CASRMIGQPQHF

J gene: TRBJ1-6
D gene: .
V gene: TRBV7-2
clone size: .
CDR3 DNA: TGTGCCAGCAGCTTAGGTTGGGGCGACGGGAATTCACCCCTCCACTTT
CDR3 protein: CASSLGWGDGNSPLHF

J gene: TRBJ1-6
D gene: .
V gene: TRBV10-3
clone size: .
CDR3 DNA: TGTGCCAGCAGTTATTCCGGGGTAATTAATTCACCCCTCCACTTT
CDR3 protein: CASSYSGVINSPLHF

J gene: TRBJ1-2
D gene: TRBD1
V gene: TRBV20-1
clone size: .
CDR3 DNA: TGCAGTGCTGTCGGGACAGGGGAGAGCCACACCTTC
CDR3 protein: CSAVGTGESHTF

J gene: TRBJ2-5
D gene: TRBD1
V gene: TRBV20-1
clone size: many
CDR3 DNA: TGCAGTGCTAGAGACCCCGGACAGGGGTACCAAGAGACCCAGTACTTC
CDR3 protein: CSARDPGQGYQETQYF

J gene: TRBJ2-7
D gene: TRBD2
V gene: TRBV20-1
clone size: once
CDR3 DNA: TGCAGTGCTAGAGATCGGGGGGTAAACTACGAGCAGTACTTC
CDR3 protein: CSARDRGVNYEQYF

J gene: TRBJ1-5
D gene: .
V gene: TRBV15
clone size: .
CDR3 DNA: TGTGCCGCCAGCAGTGAAGGCAGGGACAGCAATCAGCCCCAGCATTTT
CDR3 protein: CAASSEGRDSNQPQHF

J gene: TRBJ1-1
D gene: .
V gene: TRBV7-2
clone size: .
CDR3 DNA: TGTGCCAGCAGCTCAACAGCCTGGGTTACTGAAGCTTTCTTT
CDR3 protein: CASSSTAWVTEAFF

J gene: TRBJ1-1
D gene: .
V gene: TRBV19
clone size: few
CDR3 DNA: TGTGCCAGTAGTATCGGTGTGGGGCGCCCCACTGAAGCTTTCTTT
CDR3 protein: CASSIGVGRPTEAFF

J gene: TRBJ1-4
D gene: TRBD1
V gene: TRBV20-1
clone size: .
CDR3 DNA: TGCAGTGCTGGGACGACAGGGGATCCTGGGGAAAAACTGTTTTTT
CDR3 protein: CSAGTTGDPGEKLFF

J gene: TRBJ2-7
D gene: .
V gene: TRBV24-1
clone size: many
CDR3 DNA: TGTGCCACCAGGACCCTACGAGGATCCGACTACGAGCAGTACTTC
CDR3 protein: CATRTLRGSDYEQYF

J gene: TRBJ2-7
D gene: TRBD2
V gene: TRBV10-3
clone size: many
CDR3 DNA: TGTGCCATCAGTGGCTTCAGCGGGAGTGGTACCTACGAGCAGTACTTC
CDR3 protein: CAISGFSGSGTYEQYF

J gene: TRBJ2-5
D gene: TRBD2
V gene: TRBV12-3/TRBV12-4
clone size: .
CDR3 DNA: TGTGCCAGCAGTTTACTCCCAAGGGAGGGCCAAGAGACCCAGTACTTC
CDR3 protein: CASSLLPREGQETQYF

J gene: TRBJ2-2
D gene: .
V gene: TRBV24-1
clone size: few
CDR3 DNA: TGTGCCACCAGTGATTTGCGGGCGAGTGGTCGCGGGGAGCTGTTTTTT
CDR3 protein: CATSDLRASGRGELFF

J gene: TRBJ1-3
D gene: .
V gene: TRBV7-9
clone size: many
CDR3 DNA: TGTGCCAGCAGCCTAGGACGGGGAAACACCATATATTTT
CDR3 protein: CASSLGRGNTIYF